These 15 T cell receptor beta chains were all obtained from the same sample, sequenced in a study of human T cells and chemical hapten exposure. Time point given: patch test 1, 2 weeks after DPC sensitization. The treatment denotes: therapeutic diphenylcyclopropenone sensitization with weekly scalp DPC. TCRdb passed the RACE reads through MiXCR, listing each CDR3 protein once. The table records roughly 120,000 distinct CDR3 sequences, about an eighth of them present only once. The sequences come from whole blood, collected in connection with sensitization to the hapten diphenylcyclopropenone (DPC). Receptors originate from a man in his late teens or twenties with alopecia areata. Some clones in this sample may be carry-over from other donors' samples.

J is TRBJ2-5 and V is TRBV12-3 or TRBV12-4, with 12 positions matching TRBD2. This CDR3 comprises 14 residues. The J segment lost 3 bases and the V segment lost 4 bases, leaving 0 bases of the junction unmatched. The CDR3, as DNA: TGTGCCAGCAGTTGGACTAGCGGGAAAGAGACCCAGTACTTC. Translated: CASSWTSGKETQYF.

This clonotype was seen more than once but under ten times. V is TRBV7-9 and J is TRBJ2-2, with no clear D. The CDR3 extends over 13 amino acids. With 10 bases removed from V and 0 bases from J, the gap between germline ends came to 9 bases. CDR1 is SEHNR, CDR2 FQNEAQ, per germline (reference sequence). The DNA for the CDR3 is TGTGCCACCAAGCTCGCGAACACCGGGGAGCTGTTTTTT. Translation: CATKLANTGELFF.

This clonotype was seen only a few times. This chain joins TRBV5-5 and TRBJ1-2; 7 bases match TRBD1. The CDR3 covers 14 residues. V was pared by 1 base and J by 3 bases, with 3 bases of the junction left unmatched. The germline V gene has CDR1 SGHKS and CDR2 YYEKEE (reference sequence). CDR3 region: CASSLLQGDYGYTF. In DNA, the CDR3 is TGTGCCAGCAGCTTGCTTCAGGGGGACTATGGCTACACCTTC. The whole variable domain, remainder taken from reference TRBV5-5 and TRBJ1-2, is DAGVTQSPTHLIKTRGQQVTLRCSPISGHKSVSWYQQVLGQGPQFIFQYYEKEERGRGNFPDRFSARQFPNYSSELNVNALLLGDSALYLCASSLLQGDYGYTFGSGTRLTVV.

This clonotype was counted only a few times. V gene TRBV12-3 or TRBV12-4 combines with J gene TRBJ1-2; D perhaps matches TRBD1 (6 bases). The V gene lost 0 bases and the J gene lost 0 bases, with 11 bases spanning the gap. This CDR3 comprises 16 residues. DNA of the CDR3: TGTGCCAGCAGTTTAGCCGGGGGCAGCACTAACTATGGCTACACCTTC. It yields the protein CASSLAGGSTNYGYTF.

This clonotype has more than one count but fewer than ten. The CDR3 loop reads CASSTQGHGAFF. Here the CDR3 DNA reads TGTGCCAGCAGTACCCAGGGTCATGGAGCTTTCTTT. The chain joins TRBV12-3 or TRBV12-4 to TRBJ1-1, with D maybe TRBD1 (5 bases). V dropped 5 bases and J dropped 10 bases, with 14 bases sitting between them. The CDR3 is 12 residues long.

The chain is built from TRBV7-8 and TRBJ1-5; maybe TRBD1 (5 bases). Germline-derived CDR1 and CDR2 are SGHVS and FQNEAQ. Trimming stripped 5 bases from V and 1 base from J, with 18 bases between. The CDR3 has 17 amino acids. The CDR3 bases are TGTGCCAGCAGCAACGACAGAATGGGGGAGAGCAATCAGCCCCAGCATTTT. Its protein product is CASSNDRMGESNQPQHF. The complete variable domain, with remaining parts taken from reference TRBV7-8 and TRBJ1-5, reads GAGVSQSPRYKVAKRGQDVALRCDPISGHVSLFWYQQALGQGPEFLTYFQNEAQLDKSGLPSDRFFAERPEGSVSTLKIQRTQQEDSAVYLCASSNDRMGESNQPQHFGDGTRLSIL.

In this sample, this clonotype turned up a few times. The rearrangement links TRBV19 to TRBJ1-1; D remains ambiguous. V shed 10 bases and J shed 5 bases, with 11 bases lying between them. CDR3 length: 11 amino acids. Germline-derived CDR1 and CDR2 are LNHDA and SQIVND (reference sequence). The CDR3 sequence: CATDMGTEAFF. The CDR3, as DNA: TGTGCCACCGATATGGGGACTGAAGCTTTCTTT. The variable domain in full, with the rest retrieved from reference TRBV19 and TRBJ1-1, is DGGITQSPKYLFRKEGQNVTLSCEQNLNHDAMYWYRQDPGQGLRLIYYSQIVNDFQKGDIAEGYSVSREKKESFPLTVTSAQKNPTAFYLCATDMGTEAFFGQGTRLTVV.

The chain is built from TRBV4-2 and TRBJ2-4, with 13 bases identical to TRBD2. The CDR3 is made up of 19 amino acids. V lost 0 bases and J lost 2; bases outside the gene matches: 7. Germline CDR1 LGHNA, CDR2 YNFKEQ. The CDR3 reads CASSQDRTSGGWSKNIQYF. The CDR3 region has the DNA TGTGCCAGCAGCCAAGATCGGACTAGCGGGGGATGGTCCAAAAACATTCAGTACTTC.

The J gene is TRBJ1-5, the V gene TRBV5-5; D uncertain. The CDR3 spans 15 residues. Trimming stripped 0 bases from V and 0 bases from J, with 7 bases between. CDR1 and CDR2 from the germline V gene are SGHKS and YYEKEE (reference sequence). CDR3 region: CASSLGPYSNQPQHF. The DNA for the CDR3 is TGTGCCAGCAGCTTGGGACCTTATAGCAATCAGCCCCAGCATTTT.

This clonotype was detected a few times. This chain links TRBV28 with TRBJ2-4; D is unresolved. This CDR3 spans 17 amino acids. The germline gives CDR1 MDHEN, CDR2 SYDVKM. V was cut by 1 base and J by 0 bases, with 13 bases left in between. CDR3 sequence: CASSLLFPDLAKNIQYF. The CDR3 DNA follows: TGTGCCAGCAGTTTATTATTTCCGGATCTAGCCAAAAACATTCAGTACTTC.

This clonotype was seen many times. V usage is TRBV5-1 and J usage is TRBJ2-3; weak D call: TRBD2 (5 bases). The CDR3 has 15 amino acids. CDR1 is SGHRS, CDR2 YFSETQ, per germline. V was pared by 1 base and J by 3 bases, with 12 bases between. The CDR3 DNA reads TGCGCCAGCAGCTTGTACGACGGGGTAACAGATACGCAGTATTTT. Encoded protein: CASSLYDGVTDTQYF.

This clonotype was picked up a small number of times. The chain couples TRBV9 to TRBJ2-1; no firm D call. The CDR3 contains 14 residues. Germline CDR1 reads SGDLS; CDR2 reads YYNGEE. The V and J ends lost 1 base and 2 bases respectively, with 7 bases between them. The chain's CDR3 is CASSVLGTYNEQFF. The CDR3 DNA sequence: TGTGCCAGCAGCGTATTGGGGACCTACAATGAGCAGTTCTTC.

This clonotype was seen a few times. This chain links TRBV6-5 with TRBJ1-1, with D unresolved. The CDR3 sequence is 13 residues long. The V gene lost 6 bases and the J gene lost 1 base, with 9 bases spanning the gap. Germline assignment: CDR1 MNHEY and CDR2 SVGAGI. CDR3 in amino acids: CASREDGNTEAFF. In nucleotides, the CDR3 is TGTGCCAGCAGGGAAGACGGGAACACTGAAGCTTTCTTT.

This clonotype was seen a few times. J is TRBJ1-1 and V is TRBV7-3, with 7 bases lining up with TRBD1. The ends lost 5 bases at V and 7 bases at J; junction bases unmatched: 7. Germline assignment: CDR1 SGHTA and CDR2 FQGTGA. The CDR3 spans 13 residues. The CDR3 is CASSERQGFEAFF. The CDR3, as DNA: TGTGCCAGCAGCGAAAGACAGGGTTTTGAAGCTTTCTTT.

This chain connects TRBV11-2 to TRBJ1-2; no clear D gene. Germline assignment: CDR1 SGHAT and CDR2 FQNNGV. This CDR3 has 14 residues. V gave up 5 bases and J gave up 1 base, with 11 bases separating them. Here the CDR3 reads CASSLQNDNYGYTF. Here the CDR3 DNA reads TGTGCCAGCAGCCTACAGAACGATAACTATGGCTACACCTTC.